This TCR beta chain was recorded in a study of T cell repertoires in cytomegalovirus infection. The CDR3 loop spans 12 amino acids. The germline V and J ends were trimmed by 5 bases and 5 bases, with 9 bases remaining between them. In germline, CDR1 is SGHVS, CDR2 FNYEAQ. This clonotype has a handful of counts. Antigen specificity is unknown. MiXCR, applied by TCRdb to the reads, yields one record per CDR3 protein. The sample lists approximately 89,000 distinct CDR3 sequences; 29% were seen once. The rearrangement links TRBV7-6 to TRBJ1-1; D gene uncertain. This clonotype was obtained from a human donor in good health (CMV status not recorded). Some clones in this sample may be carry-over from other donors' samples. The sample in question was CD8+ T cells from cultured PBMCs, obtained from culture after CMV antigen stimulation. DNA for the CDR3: TGTGCCAGCAGCACAAAGAGGACTGAAGCTTTCTTT. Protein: CASSTKRTEAFF.